The clone carrying this T cell receptor (beta chain) occurred many times. The antigen is not known. This specimen comes from a study of T cell repertoires in cytomegalovirus infection. Across the whole study: Evidence of both CMV infection and a matching HLA type came from public TCR beta signatures. Findings and caveats of the study: CMV-specific TCR beta clonotypes restricted by HLA-C were the ones dominating the ex vivo response.

TCRdb re-called the reads with MiXCR, one entry per CDR3 protein. The table shows approximately 630,000 distinct CDR3 sequences, with roughly a quarter occurring only once. The sample comprised CD8+ T cells from PBMCs. The receptor was isolated from a human donor in good health (CMV status not recorded). Some clones in this sample may be carry-over from other donors' samples.

Here the CDR3 reads CASSSGYNEQFF. In DNA, the CDR3 is TGTGCCAGCAGTAGTGGGTACAATGAGCAGTTCTTC. The rearrangement joins TRBV12-3 or TRBV12-4 to TRBJ2-1; D unresolved. V dropped 5 bases and J dropped 4 bases, with 6 bases sitting between them. The CDR3 is 12 residues long.